A single sample gave rise to the 14 T cell receptor beta chains below, sequenced in a study of patients and donors after allogeneic stem cell transplantation. TCRdb processed the RT-PCR reads anew with MiXCR; each CDR3 protein has one entry. The table lists roughly 40,000 distinct CDR3 sequences, 25% to 35% of them singletons, with roughly 70% in the top ten. Input material: blood, either unsorted or a sorted T cell fraction (not recorded which). The receptors were sampled from a human donor who was either an allogeneic HSCT recipient or a stem cell or donor lymphocyte infusion donor (not recorded which). It is not recorded whose cells these are; they may come from a transplant donor.

The rearrangement links TRBV2 to TRBJ2-5; 7 positions match TRBD2. V shed 8 bases, J shed 5 bases, and the junction held 2 bases outside the gene matches. This CDR3 is 11 amino acids long. Germline V gene lookup returns CDR1 SNHLY and CDR2 FYNNEI. This CDR3 reads CASGGEETQYF. CDR3 sequence (DNA): TGTGCCAGCGGGGGGGAGGAGACCCAGTACTTC. Full variable domain (missing parts from reference TRBV2 and TRBJ2-5): EPEVTQTPSHQVTQMGQEVILRCVPISNHLYFYWYRQILGQKVEFLVSFYNNEISEKSEIFDDQFSVERPDGSNFTLKIRSTKLEDSAMYFCASGGEETQYFGPGTRLLVL.

V is TRBV7-9 and J is TRBJ2-1; 12 positions agree with TRBD2. Germline V CDR1 and CDR2: SEHNR, FQNEAQ (reference sequence). The trim removed 0 bases at V and 6 bases at J, leaving 12 bases unmatched. The CDR3 has 19 amino acids. DNA for the CDR3: TGTGCCAGCAGCTTAGCCACAGGGACTCTAGCGGGAGGGCCCAATGAGCAGTTCTTC. Translating gives CASSLATGTLAGGPNEQFF.

This clonotype was seen a handful of times. This rearrangement joins TRBV4-3 to TRBJ1-4; D gene uncertain. The CDR3 runs 15 residues. Looked up from germline, CDR1 is LGHNA and CDR2 is YSLEER. V lost 5 bases and J lost 4, with 14 bases in between. CDR3 DNA sequence: TGCGCCAGCAGCGACTCATTCAACCTTAATGAAAAACTGTTTTTT. Its translation: CASSDSFNLNEKLFF.

This clonotype was counted between two and nine times. The V gene is TRBV7-2, the J gene TRBJ1-3; TRBD1 agrees at 8 bases. Germline V lookup: CDR1 SGHTA, CDR2 FQGNSA. The trim removed 5 bases at V and 2 bases at J, leaving 2 bases unmatched. This CDR3 spans 14 amino acids. CDR3 bases: TGTGCCAGCAGCGCGGACAGGGCTGGAAACACCATATATTTT. Translating it yields CASSADRAGNTIYF.

In regard to this clonotype: It is likely a read error, because the conserved phenylalanine at the end of the CDR3 is missing. The chain combines TRBV4-2 with TRBJ1-6; D is perhaps TRBD1 (5 bases). The CDR3 has 19 residues. Trimming removed 0 bases from V and 0 bases from J, with 15 bases in between. Germline-derived CDR1 and CDR2 are LGHNA and YNFKEQ. The CDR3 DNA sequence: TGTGCCAGCAGCCAAGATGGGTCACAGGCGAACTCCTATAATTCACCCCTCCACTTG. This codes for CASSQDGSQANSYNSPLHL.

A few counts support this clonotype. V is TRBV27 and J is TRBJ1-2, with TRBD1 matching 8 bases. The CDR3 has 15 amino acids. CDR1 is MNHEY and CDR2 is SMNVEV in the germline V gene (reference sequence). The ends lost 5 bases at V and 5 bases at J; junction bases unmatched: 10. DNA for the CDR3: TGTGCCAGCAGTCCCTGGGCAGGGGGCGAATATGGCTACACCTTC. It specifies CASSPWAGGEYGYTF.

V usage is TRBV6-5 and J usage is TRBJ1-2; weak D call: TRBD1 (6 bases). Trimming removed 2 bases from V and 8 bases from J, with 12 bases in between. This CDR3 is built from 13 residues. Germline assignment: CDR1 MNHEY and CDR2 SVGAGI. CDR3: CASSYRYRDGYTF. The CDR3 coding sequence is TGTGCCAGCAGTTACCGATACAGGGACGGCTACACCTTC.

This clonotype has a count of ten or more. The chain has TRBV7-9 and TRBJ1-1; 7 bases are shared with TRBD1. V lost 6 bases, J lost 0 bases, and 10 bases stayed unmatched. In germline, CDR1 is SEHNR, CDR2 FQNEAQ (reference sequence). The CDR3 loop spans 16 amino acids. CDR3 coding DNA: TGTGCCAGCAGTCGCGGCCCGGGACAGATGAACACTGAAGCTTTCTTT. Its protein is CASSRGPGQMNTEAFF.

Ten or more counts support this clonotype. The V call is TRBV12-3 or TRBV12-4, the J call TRBJ1-5, with 7 bases fitting TRBD1. J was trimmed by 2 bases and V by 6 bases; bases with no gene match: 10. The CDR3 contains 16 residues. The CDR3 DNA reads as TGTGCCAGCAGGTCGGGACAGTTTAAGGGCAATCAGCCCCAGCATTTT. The encoded protein is CASRSGQFKGNQPQHF.

The chain has TRBV20-1 and TRBJ2-7; the match to TRBD1 covers 8 bases. The CDR3 extends over 12 amino acids. V lost 3 bases to trimming and J lost 7 bases; unmatched junction nucleotides: 5. Germline CDR1 is DFQATT and CDR2 is SNEGSKA (reference sequence). The CDR3 loop is CSASRQGREQYF. The CDR3 nucleotides read TGCAGTGCTAGCAGACAGGGGCGGGAGCAGTACTTC.

In its sample, this clonotype was seen a few times. The chain is built from TRBV27 and TRBJ1-6, with 9 nucleotides matching TRBD1. After removal of 2 bases from V and 2 bases from J, the junction contained 7 bases not matched to a gene. From germline, CDR1 is MNHEY and CDR2 SMNVEV (reference sequence). The CDR3 has 18 residues. The CDR3 DNA reads as TGTGCCAGCAGTTTACTGGGACAGGGACGCGCCTATAATTCACCCCTCCACTTT. Translated: CASSLLGQGRAYNSPLHF.

This chain uses TRBV4-3 with TRBJ2-7, with 7 nucleotides matching TRBD1. The germline gives CDR1 LGHNA, CDR2 YSLEER. This CDR3 comprises 13 residues. The V gene end was trimmed by 4 bases and the J gene end by 7 bases; junction bases not matched to a gene: 7. CDR3 loop: CASSLQGSGEQYF. The CDR3 region has the DNA TGCGCCAGCAGCCTACAGGGGTCGGGGGAGCAGTACTTC.

The V call is TRBV12-3 or TRBV12-4, the J call TRBJ1-1; no firm D call. V lost 6 bases to trimming and J lost 6 bases, with 14 bases between them. This CDR3 has 13 residues. The CDR3 spells CASSRGWAAEAFF. The CDR3, as DNA: TGTGCCAGCAGCAGAGGGTGGGCAGCTGAAGCTTTCTTT.

In its sample, this clonotype was seen a few times. This rearrangement joins TRBV5-6 to TRBJ2-7, with D perhaps TRBD1 (5 bases). The CDR3 has 11 amino acids. The ends were cut back, 5 bases at V and 7 bases at J, with 10 bases in the middle. The germline V gene encodes CDR1 SGHDT and CDR2 YYEEEE. CDR3 residues: CASRVGREQYF. CDR3 in DNA: TGTGCCAGCAGGGTGGGGCGGGAGCAGTACTTC.